Below, 22 T cell receptor beta chains from the same sample are listed, as sequenced in a study of PD-1 blockade in classical Hodgkin lymphoma. TCRdb keeps only in-frame clones here, not all; method: immunoSEQ multiplex PCR. Among approximately 100,000 clones, over 85% were seen once, and the ten largest hold 2.5% to 3%. Every single patient, without exception, relapsed after autologous stem cell transplantation, and brentuximab vedotin exposure varied. Sequenced here: peripheral blood mononuclear cells (PBMCs), sampled at baseline. These receptors were obtained from a human donor with classical Hodgkin lymphoma.

V gene TRBV5-5 combines with J gene TRBJ1-2; 9 bases match TRBD1. From germline, CDR1 is SGHKS and CDR2 YYEKEE (reference sequence). This CDR3 has 15 amino acids. Trimming at V came to 4 bases and at J to 4 bases, leaving 8 bases not matched to a gene. The CDR3: CASSPYRGQGYGYTF. The DNA for the CDR3 is TGTGCCAGCAGCCCCTACAGGGGGCAAGGCTATGGCTACACCTTC.

This sequence joins TRBV27 and TRBJ1-2, with 9 bases aligning to TRBD1. Unmatched junction bases numbered 5, after V lost 2 bases and J lost 10 bases. Germline V lookup: CDR1 MNHEY, CDR2 SMNVEV (reference sequence). This CDR3 spans 13 amino acids. The CDR3 sequence: CASSLVRDRDYTF. In DNA form, the CDR3 reads TGTGCCAGCAGTTTAGTTAGGGACAGGGACTACACCTTC.

The chain combines TRBV5-1 with TRBJ1-1, with D tentatively TRBD1 (5 bases). Trimming left V 4 bases short and J 4 bases short, with 17 bases between. This CDR3 has 15 residues. The germline V gene has CDR1 SGHRS and CDR2 YFSETQ. The CDR3 here is CASSLAGDLVTEAFF. CDR3 nucleotides: TGCGCCAGCAGCCTGGCGGGGGACCTGGTCACTGAAGCTTTCTTT.

The chain couples TRBV27 to TRBJ1-1; D is perhaps TRBD1 (5 bases). This CDR3 comprises 17 residues. Trimming removed 3 bases from V and 1 base from J, with 18 bases in between. Germline values: CDR1 MNHEY, CDR2 SMNVEV (reference sequence). CDR3 sequence: CASSFTLRGLWNTEAFF. The CDR3 region has the DNA TGTGCCAGCAGTTTCACGTTGAGGGGCTTATGGAACACTGAAGCTTTCTTT.

This clone occurred once. The V and J genes are TRBV27 and TRBJ2-5; D might be TRBD2 (6 bases). In germline, CDR1 is MNHEY, CDR2 SMNVEV (reference sequence). V was trimmed by 4 bases and J by 0 bases, leaving 15 bases between them. This CDR3 region has 16 residues. CDR3 nucleotide sequence: TGTGCCAGCAGTTCCCCACGTCGGGGGTACCAAGAGACCCAGTACTTC. This codes for CASSSPRRGYQETQYF.

The V call is TRBV10-3, the J call TRBJ1-1; no clear D. Per germline, CDR1 ENHRY and CDR2 SYGVKD. This CDR3 is built from 15 residues. V was shortened by 5 bases and J by 0 bases, with 13 bases between the two germline ends. The chain's CDR3 is CAISSERGLNTEAFF. CDR3 coding DNA: TGTGCCATCAGTTCCGAACGGGGTCTGAACACTGAAGCTTTCTTT.

The chain is built from TRBV15 and TRBJ1-2, with D hard to call. V was pared by 0 bases and J by 2 bases, with 10 bases between. The germline gives CDR1 LNHNV, CDR2 YYDKDF (reference sequence). This CDR3 comprises 15 residues. CDR3 nucleotides: TGTGCCACCAGCAGAGATCGAACGGGGAACTATGGCTACACCTTC. Translation gives CATSRDRTGNYGYTF.

The gene calls are TRBV11-3 and TRBJ2-1, with TRBD2 matching over 8 bases. V gave up 4 bases and J gave up 3 bases; unmatched junction bases: 2. The CDR3 length is 14 residues. CDR1 SGHNT and CDR2 YENEEA come from the germline V gene. DNA for the CDR3: TGTGCCAGCAGCTCGGGGGGGAACTACAATGAGCAGTTCTTC. Its protein is CASSSGGNYNEQFF.

The J gene is TRBJ2-3, the V gene TRBV5-1, with a possible D match to TRBD2 (5 bases). V lost 1 base to trimming and J lost 8 bases, with 14 bases between them. This CDR3 has 14 amino acids. Looked up from germline, CDR1 is SGHRS and CDR2 is YFSETQ. Here the CDR3 DNA reads TGCGCCAGCAGCTTGTCTGCGGGTTCGGTTACGCAGTATTTT. Translated, it gives CASSLSAGSVTQYF.

J is TRBJ1-5 and V is TRBV18; TRBD1 matches 9 bases. Trimming cost V 5 bases and J 7 bases; bases outside gene matches: 9. Per germline, CDR1 KGHSH and CDR2 LQKENI. This CDR3 contains 15 residues. The CDR3 nucleotides are TGTGCCAGCTCAACCGGGACAGGGTACGTACAGCCCCAGCATTTT. Protein product: CASSTGTGYVQPQHF.

V is TRBV2 and J is TRBJ2-7; D unresolved. Per germline, CDR1 SNHLY and CDR2 FYNNEI. Deletions cut 0 bases from V and 2 bases from J, with 5 bases between. This CDR3 is built from 13 residues. The CDR3 sequence: CASSEATPYEQYF. CDR3 DNA: TGTGCCAGCAGTGAAGCCACTCCCTACGAGCAGTACTTC.

This chain links TRBV5-5 with TRBJ1-2, with a tentative D call TRBD1 (5 bases). The ends were cut back, 5 bases at V and 2 bases at J, with 10 bases in the middle. Germline V gene sequence: CDR1 SGHKS, CDR2 YYEKEE (reference sequence). This CDR3 spans 13 amino acids. The CDR3 reads CASSLGGNYGYTF. DNA of the CDR3: TGTGCCAGCAGTCTCGGGGGGAACTATGGCTACACCTTC.

This clone appeared once. V gene TRBV7-9 combines with J gene TRBJ2-5; D might be TRBD1 or TRBD2, each matching 5 bases. Germline CDR1 reads SEHNR; CDR2 reads FQNEAQ (reference sequence). The CDR3 length is 18 residues. Trimming cost V 2 bases and J 2 bases, with 21 bases left between them. The CDR3 loop reads CASSLTPFGTALQETQYF. Written as DNA, the CDR3 is TGTGCCAGCAGCTTAACCCCTTTCGGGACCGCCCTTCAAGAGACCCAGTACTTC.

This clone was detected only once. The chain couples TRBV5-1 to TRBJ1-3, with D possibly being TRBD1 (5 bases). Trimming left V 0 bases short and J 0 bases short, with 13 bases between. The CDR3 is 17 amino acids. Germline assignment: CDR1 SGHRS and CDR2 YFSETQ. CDR3 sequence reads: CASSLVGGSGSGNTIYF. CDR3 in DNA: TGCGCCAGCAGCTTGGTTGGGGGTAGTGGCTCTGGAAACACCATATATTTT.

The V gene is TRBV28, the J gene TRBJ1-2; D ambiguous. The germline gives CDR1 MDHEN, CDR2 SYDVKM. The V gene lost 6 bases and the J gene lost 7 bases, with 12 bases spanning the gap. This CDR3 region has 12 residues. CDR3 nucleotide sequence: TGTGCCAGCAGCGCTGGGATAGGTGGCTACACCTTC. Amino acids: CASSAGIGGYTF.

V and J are TRBV11-2 and TRBJ2-7; 12 bases are shared with TRBD2. The CDR3 has 15 residues. Germline CDR1 SGHAT, CDR2 FQNNGV. V was pared by 4 bases and J by 1 base, with 2 bases of the junction left unmatched. The CDR3 sequence: CASSYTSGGSYEQYF. CDR3 coding DNA: TGTGCCAGCAGCTATACTAGCGGGGGGTCCTACGAGCAGTACTTC.

V and J are TRBV7-2 and TRBJ2-5; perhaps TRBD1 as D (6 bases). Per the germline V gene, CDR1 is SGHTA and CDR2 is FQGNSA. Trimming took off 2 bases at V and 5 bases at J, with 18 bases between the two ends. The CDR3 is 16 amino acids. The CDR3 reads CASSLRLGQRRETQYF. CDR3 sequence (DNA): TGTGCCAGCAGCTTAAGGTTAGGACAGAGAAGGGAGACCCAGTACTTC.

The V call is TRBV27, the J call TRBJ2-1; the D gene is possibly TRBD2 (6 bases). V was clipped by 0 bases and J by 6 bases, with 12 bases between them. CDR3 length equals 15 residues. Germline loops: CDR1 MNHEY, CDR2 SMNVEV (reference sequence). This CDR3 reads CASSLSGTALNEQFF. CDR3 DNA: TGTGCCAGCAGTTTATCGGGGACTGCTCTCAATGAGCAGTTCTTC.

The rearrangement uses TRBV20-1 and TRBJ2-2; D gene unclear. Germline V gene data show CDR1 as DFQATT and CDR2 as SNEGSKA (reference sequence). This CDR3 is built from 11 residues. V was shortened by 1 base and J by 5 bases, with 2 bases between the two germline ends. CDR3 amino acids: CSARATGELFF. The CDR3 DNA follows: TGCAGTGCTAGAGCGACCGGGGAGCTGTTTTTT.

V gene TRBV30 combines with J gene TRBJ1-2; D ambiguous. V dropped 4 bases and J dropped 4 bases, with 13 bases sitting between them. Per germline, CDR1 GTSNPN and CDR2 SVGIG (reference sequence). The CDR3 totals 13 residues. The CDR3 is CAWTRGQAYGYTF. The CDR3 DNA follows: TGTGCCTGGACTCGAGGGCAGGCCTATGGCTACACCTTC. Together with reference TRBV30 and TRBJ1-2, the CDR3 gives the full variable domain: SQTIHQWPATLVQPVGSPLSLECTVEGTSNPNLYWYRQAAGRGLQLLFYSVGIGQISSEVPQNLSASRPQDRQFILSSKKLLLSDSGFYLCAWTRGQAYGYTFGSGTRLTVV.

The chain uses TRBV28 and TRBJ2-1; D is ambiguous. Trimming stripped 1 base from V and 10 bases from J, with 20 bases between. Per germline, CDR1 MDHEN and CDR2 SYDVKM. The CDR3 runs to 16 residues. CDR3 residues: CASSLSGNNRNYEQFF. The CDR3 DNA reads TGTGCCAGCAGTTTATCTGGAAACAACCGGAATTACGAGCAGTTCTTC.

This clone was seen once. This chain joins TRBV7-9 and TRBJ1-4; a weak D match, TRBD1 (6 bases). The CDR3 is made up of 15 amino acids. The germline CDR1 and CDR2 sequences are SEHNR and FQNEAQ (reference sequence). V lost 5 bases, J lost 8 bases, and 18 bases lay in between. The CDR3 protein is CASSPGTSYSEKLFF. The CDR3, as DNA: TGTGCCAGCAGCCCCGGGACATCCTACTCGGAAAAACTGTTTTTT. The full variable domain, with the rest looked up from reference TRBV7-9 and TRBJ1-4, is DTGVSQNPRHKITKRGQNVTFRCDPISEHNRLYWYRQTLGQGPEFLTYFQNEAQLEKSRLLSDRFSAERPKGSFSTLEIQRTEQGDSAMYLCASSPGTSYSEKLFFGSGTQLSVL.